One T cell receptor beta chain is described in this entry. The antigen is not known. The sample originates from a study of T cell repertoires in cytomegalovirus infection. Germline lookup yields CDR1 LGHNT and CDR2 FRNRAP. V was pared by 6 bases and J by 3 bases, with 11 bases between. The length of the CDR3 is 13 residues. TCRdb reanalysed the reads using MiXCR and keeps one entry per CDR3 protein. The data hold some 940,000 distinct CDR3 sequences, with roughly 30% observed a single time. This receptor was identified in a human donor in good health (CMV status not recorded). Some clones in this sample may be carry-over from other donors' samples. The rearrangement links TRBV12-5 to TRBJ1-2, with TRBD1 as a possible D gene (6 bases). The specimen comprised cultured CD8+ T cells from PBMCs, sampled from culture after CMV antigen stimulation. CDR3 region: CASGTGGYYGYTF. In DNA form, the CDR3 reads TGTGCTAGTGGCACCGGGGGCTACTATGGCTACACCTTC.